This entry lists 28 T cell receptor beta chains sequenced from one sample in a study of graft-versus-host responses after intestinal transplantation. What these receptors recognize is not known. Repertoires were generated with immunoSEQ multiplex PCR, while TCRdb's copy carries only in-frame clones and drops some. The table has approximately 92,000 clones, approximately 90% seen once. This material consisted of unstimulated CD8+ T cells sorted from spleen or lymph node cells, taken before intestinal transplant. Every receptor here comes from a human donor who received an intestinal transplant.

Worth noting for this clone: Given a far larger clone just one base away, this is likely a sequencing read error. The chain couples TRBV6-5 to TRBJ2-6; D not resolved. The germline V gene encodes CDR1 MNHEY and CDR2 SVGAGI. The CDR3 contains 16 residues. With 0 bases removed from V and 2 bases from J, the gap between germline ends came to 8 bases. Written as DNA, the CDR3 is TGTGCCAGCAGTTACTCCGGCGGCGCTGGGGCCAACGTCCTGACTTTC. Its protein product is CASSYSGGAGANVLTF.

The CDR3 loop is CASSSLETQYF. As DNA, the CDR3 is TGTGCCAGTAGTAGTCTGGAGACCCAGTACTTC. The rearrangement links TRBV19 to TRBJ2-5, with unresolved D. The CDR3 spans 11 residues. CDR1 and CDR2 from the germline V gene are LNHDA and SQIVND (reference sequence). With 4 bases removed from V and 5 bases from J, the gap between germline ends came to 5 bases.

J is TRBJ1-2 and V is TRBV29-1; D is uncertain. This CDR3 is 13 amino acids long. Germline V CDR1 and CDR2: SQVTM, ANQGSEA. V dropped 6 bases and J dropped 5 bases, with 16 bases sitting between them. The DNA for the CDR3 is TGCAGCGTCCGGACGGCCCGCTCGTATGGCTACACCTTC. Translation: CSVRTARSYGYTF. Combining the CDR3 with reference TRBV29-1 and TRBJ1-2 gives the whole variable domain SAVISQKPSRDICQRGTSLTIQCQVDSQVTMMFWYRQQPGQSLTLIATANQGSEATYESGFVIDKFPISRPNLTFSTLTVSNMSPEDSSIYLCSVRTARSYGYTFGSGTRLTVV.

V usage is TRBV27 and J usage is TRBJ2-7; 8 bases map to TRBD1. The CDR3 is 14 residues long. Germline-derived CDR1 and CDR2 are MNHEY and SMNVEV (reference sequence). V dropped 5 bases and J dropped 3; count of bases not matched to a gene: 6. The CDR3 DNA is TGTGCCAGCAGTCCAGACAGGGGTTTCTACGAGCAGTACTTC. Residues: CASSPDRGFYEQYF.

The gene calls are TRBV27 and TRBJ2-1, with a tentative D call TRBD2 (5 bases). Germline V gene sequence: CDR1 MNHEY, CDR2 SMNVEV (reference sequence). The CDR3 is made up of 20 amino acids. Trimming left V 6 bases short and J 6 bases short, with 33 bases between. CDR3 residues: CASRRTLRLFHVGVANEQFF. For the CDR3, the DNA is TGTGCCAGCAGACGTACCCTCAGGCTGTTTCATGTGGGAGTTGCCAATGAGCAGTTCTTC.

The chain employs TRBV9 and TRBJ2-3, with D possibly TRBD1 on 6 matching bases. The CDR3 contains 16 residues. Deletions cut 0 bases from V and 0 bases from J, with 11 bases between. Germline CDR1 and CDR2: SGDLS and YYNGEE. The chain's CDR3 is CASSVGTASSTDTQYF. CDR3 nucleotide sequence: TGTGCCAGCAGCGTAGGGACAGCTTCGAGCACAGATACGCAGTATTTT.

Only a few counts were recorded for this clone. The chain couples TRBV4-1 to TRBJ1-4; no definite D call. The V gene's germline CDR1 is MGHRA and CDR2 YSYEKL. The CDR3 runs to 16 residues. Trimming pared 0 bases from V and 0 bases from J, leaving 8 bases between. CDR3 in DNA: TGCGCCAGCAGCCAAGATCCCGCTACAACTAATGAAAAACTGTTTTTT. The encoded protein is CASSQDPATTNEKLFF.

The CDR3, as DNA: TGTGCCAGCAGCGCCCCAACGAGCGGGAGAGGGGATGAGCAGTTCTTC. Its translation: CASSAPTSGRGDEQFF. This chain connects TRBV9 to TRBJ2-1, with 8 bases aligning to TRBD2. With 3 bases clipped from V and 8 bases from J, the junction kept 13 bases outside the gene matches. Germline assignment: CDR1 SGDLS and CDR2 YYNGEE. The CDR3 totals 16 residues.

The chain joins TRBV27 to TRBJ2-1, with 12 bases aligning to TRBD1. This CDR3 contains 18 residues. Germline V gene data show CDR1 as MNHEY and CDR2 as SMNVEV (reference sequence). Trimming cost V 7 bases and J 6 bases; bases outside gene matches: 16. The DNA of the CDR3 is TGTGCCAGCACCCTGTCCGGGACAGGGGGCTTCGTTTTCAATGAGCAGTTCTTC. It yields the protein CASTLSGTGGFVFNEQFF.

V usage is TRBV19 and J usage is TRBJ1-1, with TRBD1 as a possible D gene (5 bases). The CDR3 covers 14 residues. Trimming shortened V by 2 bases and J by 4 bases, and 11 bases separated the two germline ends. Germline values: CDR1 LNHDA, CDR2 SQIVND (reference sequence). The CDR3: CASSIWGGTTEAFF. The CDR3 DNA reads TGTGCCAGTAGTATATGGGGTGGGACCACTGAAGCTTTCTTT.

V and J are TRBV19 and TRBJ1-1; D is undetermined. Trimming pared 1 base from V and 8 bases from J, leaving 11 bases between. CDR3 length: 13 residues. Germline V lookup: CDR1 LNHDA, CDR2 SQIVND (reference sequence). The CDR3 loop reads CASSIGPSYEAFF. Here the CDR3 DNA reads TGTGCCAGTAGTATAGGCCCTTCCTACGAAGCTTTCTTT.

This clone was recorded only once. Here the CDR3 reads CASSLAGGGTDTQYF. The CDR3, as DNA: TGTGCCAGCAGCTTAGCGGGGGGGGGTACAGATACGCAGTATTTT. This chain joins TRBV11-2 and TRBJ2-3; TRBD2 matches at 8 bases. J lost 3 bases, V lost 1 base, and 3 bases had no gene match. CDR1 and CDR2 from the germline V gene are SGHAT and FQNNGV. CDR3 length equals 15 residues.

The rearrangement joins TRBV27 to TRBJ2-3; no reliable D call. Trimming cost V 3 bases and J 2 bases, with 9 bases left between them. This CDR3 comprises 14 residues. CDR1 is MNHEY, CDR2 SMNVEV, per germline (reference sequence). CDR3 sequence reads: CASSFDRFTDTQYF. The CDR3 DNA reads TGTGCCAGCAGTTTCGATAGGTTCACAGATACGCAGTATTTT.

The genes are TRBV11-2 and TRBJ1-1; D is uncertain. Germline loops: CDR1 SGHAT, CDR2 FQNNGV. V was pared by 4 bases and J by 7 bases, with 10 bases between. CDR3 length: 12 amino acids. In DNA, the CDR3 is TGTGCCAGCAGCTCCGGAGTGGGTGAAGCTTTCTTT. Amino acids: CASSSGVGEAFF.

This chain links TRBV19 with TRBJ1-1; D remains ambiguous. Trimming stripped 3 bases from V and 3 bases from J, with 11 bases between. The CDR3 is 14 amino acids. Germline CDR1 and CDR2: LNHDA and SQIVND (reference sequence). CDR3 loop: CASSMPFWHTEAFF. CDR3 DNA sequence: TGTGCCAGTAGTATGCCATTTTGGCACACTGAAGCTTTCTTT.

The chain carries TRBV27 and TRBJ2-1, with D perhaps TRBD2 (5 bases). The V gene lost 6 bases and the J gene lost 10 bases, with 22 bases spanning the gap. Germline V gives CDR1 MNHEY, CDR2 SMNVEV (reference sequence). The CDR3 consists of 15 residues. The CDR3: CASSSHGILFGEQFF. CDR3 sequence (DNA): TGTGCCAGCAGCAGTCACGGGATCCTTTTTGGGGAGCAGTTCTTC.

This chain joins TRBV12-5 and TRBJ2-7, with D tentatively TRBD2 (6 bases). Germline assignment: CDR1 LGHNT and CDR2 FRNRAP. The V end was cut by 3 bases, the J end by 5 bases, with 14 bases between. The CDR3 is 14 amino acids. CDR3 sequence: CASGFPPEGHEQYF. CDR3 nucleotide sequence: TGTGCTAGTGGTTTCCCACCGGAGGGGCACGAGCAGTACTTC.

V gene TRBV13 combines with J gene TRBJ2-1; TRBD2 matches 12 bases. CDR3 size: 16 residues. Germline trimming cut 2 bases from V and 9 bases from J; bases unmatched to any gene: 8. Germline V lookup: CDR1 PRHDT, CDR2 FYEKMQ (reference sequence). CDR3 in DNA: TGTGCCAGCAGCTTAAGGGCCGCTAGCGGGAGGGTTGAGCAGTTCTTC. It specifies CASSLRAASGRVEQFF. Looking up the rest from reference TRBV13 and TRBJ2-1 gives the full variable domain: AAGVIQSPRHLIKEKRETATLKCYPIPRHDTVYWYQQGPGQDPQFLISFYEKMQSDKGSIPDRFSAQQFSDYHSELNMSSLELGDSALYFCASSLRAASGRVEQFFGPGTRLTVL.

This sequence joins TRBV4-1 and TRBJ2-3; D remains ambiguous. This CDR3 contains 13 residues. V gave up 4 bases and J gave up 4 bases, with 9 bases separating them. Germline V lookup: CDR1 MGHRA, CDR2 YSYEKL. The CDR3 nucleotides are TGCGCCAGCAGCCCTCTAGGGCCAGATACGCAGTATTTT. Protein: CASSPLGPDTQYF.

The rearrangement uses TRBV2 and TRBJ2-3; D is ambiguous. This CDR3 is 16 amino acids long. Germline lookup yields CDR1 SNHLY and CDR2 FYNNEI. The germline V and J ends were trimmed by 5 bases and 0 bases, with 15 bases remaining between them. The CDR3 is CASSHSVGASTDTQYF. The CDR3 bases are TGTGCCAGCAGTCACTCCGTGGGCGCGAGCACAGATACGCAGTATTTT.

The V and J genes are TRBV11-2 and TRBJ2-1, with 9 positions matching TRBD2. The CDR3 contains 14 residues. The germline gives CDR1 SGHAT, CDR2 FQNNGV. Trimming took 5 bases from V and 3 from J; bases not matched to a gene: 2. DNA for the CDR3: TGTGCCAGCAGCCCGACTAGCGGCTACAATGAGCAGTTCTTC. Translating it yields CASSPTSGYNEQFF.

The chain carries TRBV5-6 and TRBJ2-1; 8 bases agree with TRBD2. CDR3 length: 16 residues. Per the germline V gene, CDR1 is SGHDT and CDR2 is YYEEEE. V lost 0 bases, J lost 8 bases, and 10 bases stayed unmatched. CDR3 protein: CASSLDRTSFADEQFF. DNA of the CDR3: TGTGCCAGCAGCTTGGATAGGACTAGCTTTGCGGATGAGCAGTTCTTC.

The rearrangement uses TRBV7-2 and TRBJ1-2; TRBD1 is a possible D gene (6 bases). The CDR3 totals 13 residues. Germline values: CDR1 SGHTA, CDR2 FQGNSA. V was pared by 2 bases and J by 6 bases, with 10 bases between. CDR3 loop: CASSLTGTHGYTF. CDR3 bases: TGTGCCAGCAGCTTAACAGGGACCCATGGCTACACCTTC.

This chain uses TRBV27 with TRBJ2-1, with D perhaps TRBD1 (6 bases). Germline loops: CDR1 MNHEY, CDR2 SMNVEV (reference sequence). V lost 2 bases and J 4 bases, leaving 9 bases between the germline ends. This CDR3 comprises 14 residues. The CDR3 DNA reads TGTGCCAGCAGTTTAGGGCAGGGGTACAATGAGCAGTTCTTC. It encodes CASSLGQGYNEQFF.

The V and J genes are TRBV2 and TRBJ2-7, with TRBD1 matching 11 bases. V gave up 6 bases and J gave up 1 base; unmatched junction bases: 5. The germline V gene has CDR1 SNHLY and CDR2 FYNNEI. The CDR3 sequence is 15 residues long. CDR3 coding DNA: TGTGCCAGCAGGGGGGACAGGGGGGAATCCTACGAGCAGTACTTC. This translates into CASRGDRGESYEQYF.

This clone was counted between two and nine times. The V gene is TRBV6-5, the J gene TRBJ1-6; D is possibly TRBD1 (5 bases). Trimming left V 2 bases short and J 11 bases short, with 16 bases between. The germline V gene encodes CDR1 MNHEY and CDR2 SVGAGI. The CDR3 is 15 amino acids. CDR3 sequence reads: CASSYVLGGGTPLHF. Here the CDR3 DNA reads TGTGCCAGCAGTTACGTATTAGGCGGGGGGACACCCCTCCACTTT.

This chain joins TRBV23-1 and TRBJ2-3, with a tentative D call TRBD1 (5 bases). TRBV23-1 is an ORF, and what it does is uncertain. V was pared by 4 bases and J by 1 base, with 18 bases between. There are 17 residues in the CDR3. CDR3 protein: CASSRKNQGEGTDTQYF. CDR3 in DNA: TGCGCCAGCAGTCGAAAAAACCAGGGTGAGGGCACAGATACGCAGTATTTT.

The chain recombines TRBV19 with TRBJ2-7; D gene uncertain. V lost 6 bases and J 0 bases, leaving 12 bases between the germline ends. CDR3 length: 14 residues. CDR1 and CDR2 from the germline V gene are LNHDA and SQIVND (reference sequence). This CDR3 is CASSTDVGSYEQYF. The CDR3 DNA reads as TGTGCCAGTAGCACAGACGTCGGCTCCTACGAGCAGTACTTC.